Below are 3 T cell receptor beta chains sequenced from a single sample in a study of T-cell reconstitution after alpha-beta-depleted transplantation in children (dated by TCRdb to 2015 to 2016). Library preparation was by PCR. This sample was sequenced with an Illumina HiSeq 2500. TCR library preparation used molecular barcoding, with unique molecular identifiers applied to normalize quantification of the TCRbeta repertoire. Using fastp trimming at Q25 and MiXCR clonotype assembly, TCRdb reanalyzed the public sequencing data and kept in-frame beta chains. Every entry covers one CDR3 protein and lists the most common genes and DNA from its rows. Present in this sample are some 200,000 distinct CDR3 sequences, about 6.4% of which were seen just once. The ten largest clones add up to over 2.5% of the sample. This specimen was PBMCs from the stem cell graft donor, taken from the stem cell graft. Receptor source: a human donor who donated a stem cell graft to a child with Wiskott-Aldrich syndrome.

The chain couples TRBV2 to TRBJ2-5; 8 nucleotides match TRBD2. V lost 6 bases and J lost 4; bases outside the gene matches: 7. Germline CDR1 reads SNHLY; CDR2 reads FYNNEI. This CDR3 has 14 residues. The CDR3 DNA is TGTGCCAGCAGCTCAGGCGGGGGGAGAGAGACCCAGTACTTC. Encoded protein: CASSSGGGRETQYF. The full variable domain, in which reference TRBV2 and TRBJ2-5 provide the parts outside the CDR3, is EPEVTQTPSHQVTQMGQEVILRCVPISNHLYFYWYRQILGQKVEFLVSFYNNEISEKSEIFDDQFSVERPDGSNFTLKIRSTKLEDSAMYFCASSSGGGRETQYFGPGTRLLVL.

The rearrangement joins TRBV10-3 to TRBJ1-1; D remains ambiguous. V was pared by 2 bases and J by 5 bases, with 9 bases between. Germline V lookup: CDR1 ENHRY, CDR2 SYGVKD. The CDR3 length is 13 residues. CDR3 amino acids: CAISEHVGTEAFF. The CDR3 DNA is TGTGCCATCAGTGAGCATGTGGGTACTGAAGCTTTCTTT.

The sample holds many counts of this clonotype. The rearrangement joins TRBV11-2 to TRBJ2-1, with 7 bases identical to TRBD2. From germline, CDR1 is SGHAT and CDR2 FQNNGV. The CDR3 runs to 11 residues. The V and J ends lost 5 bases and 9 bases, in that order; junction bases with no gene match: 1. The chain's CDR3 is CASSRGVEQFF. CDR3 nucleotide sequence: TGTGCCAGCAGCCGGGGGGTTGAGCAGTTCTTC. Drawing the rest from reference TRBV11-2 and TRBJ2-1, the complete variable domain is EAGVAQSPRYKIIEKRQSVAFWCNPISGHATLYWYQQILGQGPKLLIQFQNNGVVDDSQLPKDRFSAERLKGVDSTLKIQPAKLEDSAVYLCASSRGVEQFFGPGTRLTVL.